This entry describes one TCR beta chain. Its antigen is unidentified. This sample is part of a study of OX40 agonist ivuxolimab in advanced cancers. General study points: At 0.1 to 3.0 mg/kg and by week 6, CD4+ and CD8+ T cells in the blood had expanded clonally.

The CDR3 spans 18 residues. J gave up 4 bases and V 5 bases, and 13 bases lay outside the gene matches. Per germline, CDR1 SEHNR and CDR2 FQNEAQ (reference sequence). Here immunoSEQ multiplex PCR was the method, and the copy in TCRdb shows in-frame clones only, minus some. The sample contains fewer than 85,000 clones, approximately 92% of which appear only once. Sequenced material: CD4+ or CD8+ T cells sorted from blood, taken in a trial of the OX40 agonist ivuxolimab. The genes are TRBV7-9 and TRBJ2-5, with TRBD2 identical over 13 bases. This receptor was taken from an adult with an advanced solid tumor such as melanoma, head and neck, liver or kidney cancer. The CDR3 DNA follows: TGTGCCAGCAGCCAGCGGACTAGCGGGGGATTAGGCGGAGAGACCCAGTACTTC. Amino acid sequence: CASSQRTSGGLGGETQYF.